The entry that follows covers one T cell receptor beta chain sequence. This specimen belongs to a study of blood T cell repertoires in COVID-19. About the research overall: Italy, Spain and the United States were the sources of the convalescent and acute COVID-19 samples. The cDNA or gDNA used as material had been derived from T cells, B-cell-depleted T cells, or PBMCs.

Per the study methods: Reference gene primer amplification in the assay estimated nucleated cell counts. Some clones are missing from TCRdb's copy, which holds only in-frame ones; the method was immunoSEQ multiplex PCR. Clone size and the V and J calls come from that table; the DNA yielded D and trimming. The repertoire consists of about 210,000 clones, with 84% occurring once and the leading ten covering approximately 8.1%. Sequencing used peripheral blood. This TCR came from a woman in her forties or fifties with active or convalescent COVID-19.

The CDR3 region is CASSQGYAGELFF. The CDR3 DNA reads TGTGCCAGCAGCCAGGGGTACGCCGGGGAGCTGTTTTTT. The rearrangement links TRBV11-2 to TRBJ2-2; D might be TRBD1 (6 bases). Germline CDR1 reads SGHAT; CDR2 reads FQNNGV. V lost 5 bases and J lost 6, with 10 bases in between. The CDR3 contains 13 residues.